What follows are 5 T cell receptor beta chains derived from one specimen sequenced in a study of monozygotic twins with inflammatory bowel disease. Following a re-call of the 5' RACE reads, TCRdb has one entry per CDR3 protein and lacks DNA. The table for this sample gives 160,000 or so distinct CDR3 sequences. The material sequenced was blood. Receptor source: a human donor with ulcerative colitis or Crohn's disease, or a healthy co-twin of an affected twin (not recorded which).

The chain combines TRBV20-1 with TRBJ2-1; the D call from TCRdb, TRBD2, cannot be confirmed without DNA. The germline CDR1 and CDR2 sequences are DFQATT and SNEGSKA (reference sequence). This CDR3 spans 15 amino acids. This chain's CDR3 is CSATSGRSLYNEQFF.

The rearrangement joins TRBV12-3 or TRBV12-4 to TRBJ2-3; the TCRdb call, TRBD1, lacks DNA for checking. The CDR3 spans 15 residues. The CDR3 reads CASSVTGAFTDTQYF.

V and J are TRBV30 and TRBJ2-7; TCRdb gives TRBD1 as the D gene, but with no DNA this cannot be confirmed. The CDR3 contains 14 residues. Germline CDR1 reads GTSNPN; CDR2 reads SVGIG (reference sequence). CDR3 region: CAWSGGRGRNEQYF.

The chain is built from TRBV7-8 and TRBJ2-5; TCRdb reports TRBD1, a call that lacks DNA to check it against. The CDR3 spans 14 residues. CDR1 and CDR2 from the germline V gene are SGHVS and FQNEAQ. The CDR3 protein is CASSPPQRQETQYF.

The genes are TRBV15 and TRBJ1-3; the D gene TCRdb calls, TRBD1, cannot be checked with no DNA. There are 14 residues in the CDR3. From germline, CDR1 is LNHNV and CDR2 YYDKDF (reference sequence). The CDR3 sequence is CAIGQGDLRNTIYF.